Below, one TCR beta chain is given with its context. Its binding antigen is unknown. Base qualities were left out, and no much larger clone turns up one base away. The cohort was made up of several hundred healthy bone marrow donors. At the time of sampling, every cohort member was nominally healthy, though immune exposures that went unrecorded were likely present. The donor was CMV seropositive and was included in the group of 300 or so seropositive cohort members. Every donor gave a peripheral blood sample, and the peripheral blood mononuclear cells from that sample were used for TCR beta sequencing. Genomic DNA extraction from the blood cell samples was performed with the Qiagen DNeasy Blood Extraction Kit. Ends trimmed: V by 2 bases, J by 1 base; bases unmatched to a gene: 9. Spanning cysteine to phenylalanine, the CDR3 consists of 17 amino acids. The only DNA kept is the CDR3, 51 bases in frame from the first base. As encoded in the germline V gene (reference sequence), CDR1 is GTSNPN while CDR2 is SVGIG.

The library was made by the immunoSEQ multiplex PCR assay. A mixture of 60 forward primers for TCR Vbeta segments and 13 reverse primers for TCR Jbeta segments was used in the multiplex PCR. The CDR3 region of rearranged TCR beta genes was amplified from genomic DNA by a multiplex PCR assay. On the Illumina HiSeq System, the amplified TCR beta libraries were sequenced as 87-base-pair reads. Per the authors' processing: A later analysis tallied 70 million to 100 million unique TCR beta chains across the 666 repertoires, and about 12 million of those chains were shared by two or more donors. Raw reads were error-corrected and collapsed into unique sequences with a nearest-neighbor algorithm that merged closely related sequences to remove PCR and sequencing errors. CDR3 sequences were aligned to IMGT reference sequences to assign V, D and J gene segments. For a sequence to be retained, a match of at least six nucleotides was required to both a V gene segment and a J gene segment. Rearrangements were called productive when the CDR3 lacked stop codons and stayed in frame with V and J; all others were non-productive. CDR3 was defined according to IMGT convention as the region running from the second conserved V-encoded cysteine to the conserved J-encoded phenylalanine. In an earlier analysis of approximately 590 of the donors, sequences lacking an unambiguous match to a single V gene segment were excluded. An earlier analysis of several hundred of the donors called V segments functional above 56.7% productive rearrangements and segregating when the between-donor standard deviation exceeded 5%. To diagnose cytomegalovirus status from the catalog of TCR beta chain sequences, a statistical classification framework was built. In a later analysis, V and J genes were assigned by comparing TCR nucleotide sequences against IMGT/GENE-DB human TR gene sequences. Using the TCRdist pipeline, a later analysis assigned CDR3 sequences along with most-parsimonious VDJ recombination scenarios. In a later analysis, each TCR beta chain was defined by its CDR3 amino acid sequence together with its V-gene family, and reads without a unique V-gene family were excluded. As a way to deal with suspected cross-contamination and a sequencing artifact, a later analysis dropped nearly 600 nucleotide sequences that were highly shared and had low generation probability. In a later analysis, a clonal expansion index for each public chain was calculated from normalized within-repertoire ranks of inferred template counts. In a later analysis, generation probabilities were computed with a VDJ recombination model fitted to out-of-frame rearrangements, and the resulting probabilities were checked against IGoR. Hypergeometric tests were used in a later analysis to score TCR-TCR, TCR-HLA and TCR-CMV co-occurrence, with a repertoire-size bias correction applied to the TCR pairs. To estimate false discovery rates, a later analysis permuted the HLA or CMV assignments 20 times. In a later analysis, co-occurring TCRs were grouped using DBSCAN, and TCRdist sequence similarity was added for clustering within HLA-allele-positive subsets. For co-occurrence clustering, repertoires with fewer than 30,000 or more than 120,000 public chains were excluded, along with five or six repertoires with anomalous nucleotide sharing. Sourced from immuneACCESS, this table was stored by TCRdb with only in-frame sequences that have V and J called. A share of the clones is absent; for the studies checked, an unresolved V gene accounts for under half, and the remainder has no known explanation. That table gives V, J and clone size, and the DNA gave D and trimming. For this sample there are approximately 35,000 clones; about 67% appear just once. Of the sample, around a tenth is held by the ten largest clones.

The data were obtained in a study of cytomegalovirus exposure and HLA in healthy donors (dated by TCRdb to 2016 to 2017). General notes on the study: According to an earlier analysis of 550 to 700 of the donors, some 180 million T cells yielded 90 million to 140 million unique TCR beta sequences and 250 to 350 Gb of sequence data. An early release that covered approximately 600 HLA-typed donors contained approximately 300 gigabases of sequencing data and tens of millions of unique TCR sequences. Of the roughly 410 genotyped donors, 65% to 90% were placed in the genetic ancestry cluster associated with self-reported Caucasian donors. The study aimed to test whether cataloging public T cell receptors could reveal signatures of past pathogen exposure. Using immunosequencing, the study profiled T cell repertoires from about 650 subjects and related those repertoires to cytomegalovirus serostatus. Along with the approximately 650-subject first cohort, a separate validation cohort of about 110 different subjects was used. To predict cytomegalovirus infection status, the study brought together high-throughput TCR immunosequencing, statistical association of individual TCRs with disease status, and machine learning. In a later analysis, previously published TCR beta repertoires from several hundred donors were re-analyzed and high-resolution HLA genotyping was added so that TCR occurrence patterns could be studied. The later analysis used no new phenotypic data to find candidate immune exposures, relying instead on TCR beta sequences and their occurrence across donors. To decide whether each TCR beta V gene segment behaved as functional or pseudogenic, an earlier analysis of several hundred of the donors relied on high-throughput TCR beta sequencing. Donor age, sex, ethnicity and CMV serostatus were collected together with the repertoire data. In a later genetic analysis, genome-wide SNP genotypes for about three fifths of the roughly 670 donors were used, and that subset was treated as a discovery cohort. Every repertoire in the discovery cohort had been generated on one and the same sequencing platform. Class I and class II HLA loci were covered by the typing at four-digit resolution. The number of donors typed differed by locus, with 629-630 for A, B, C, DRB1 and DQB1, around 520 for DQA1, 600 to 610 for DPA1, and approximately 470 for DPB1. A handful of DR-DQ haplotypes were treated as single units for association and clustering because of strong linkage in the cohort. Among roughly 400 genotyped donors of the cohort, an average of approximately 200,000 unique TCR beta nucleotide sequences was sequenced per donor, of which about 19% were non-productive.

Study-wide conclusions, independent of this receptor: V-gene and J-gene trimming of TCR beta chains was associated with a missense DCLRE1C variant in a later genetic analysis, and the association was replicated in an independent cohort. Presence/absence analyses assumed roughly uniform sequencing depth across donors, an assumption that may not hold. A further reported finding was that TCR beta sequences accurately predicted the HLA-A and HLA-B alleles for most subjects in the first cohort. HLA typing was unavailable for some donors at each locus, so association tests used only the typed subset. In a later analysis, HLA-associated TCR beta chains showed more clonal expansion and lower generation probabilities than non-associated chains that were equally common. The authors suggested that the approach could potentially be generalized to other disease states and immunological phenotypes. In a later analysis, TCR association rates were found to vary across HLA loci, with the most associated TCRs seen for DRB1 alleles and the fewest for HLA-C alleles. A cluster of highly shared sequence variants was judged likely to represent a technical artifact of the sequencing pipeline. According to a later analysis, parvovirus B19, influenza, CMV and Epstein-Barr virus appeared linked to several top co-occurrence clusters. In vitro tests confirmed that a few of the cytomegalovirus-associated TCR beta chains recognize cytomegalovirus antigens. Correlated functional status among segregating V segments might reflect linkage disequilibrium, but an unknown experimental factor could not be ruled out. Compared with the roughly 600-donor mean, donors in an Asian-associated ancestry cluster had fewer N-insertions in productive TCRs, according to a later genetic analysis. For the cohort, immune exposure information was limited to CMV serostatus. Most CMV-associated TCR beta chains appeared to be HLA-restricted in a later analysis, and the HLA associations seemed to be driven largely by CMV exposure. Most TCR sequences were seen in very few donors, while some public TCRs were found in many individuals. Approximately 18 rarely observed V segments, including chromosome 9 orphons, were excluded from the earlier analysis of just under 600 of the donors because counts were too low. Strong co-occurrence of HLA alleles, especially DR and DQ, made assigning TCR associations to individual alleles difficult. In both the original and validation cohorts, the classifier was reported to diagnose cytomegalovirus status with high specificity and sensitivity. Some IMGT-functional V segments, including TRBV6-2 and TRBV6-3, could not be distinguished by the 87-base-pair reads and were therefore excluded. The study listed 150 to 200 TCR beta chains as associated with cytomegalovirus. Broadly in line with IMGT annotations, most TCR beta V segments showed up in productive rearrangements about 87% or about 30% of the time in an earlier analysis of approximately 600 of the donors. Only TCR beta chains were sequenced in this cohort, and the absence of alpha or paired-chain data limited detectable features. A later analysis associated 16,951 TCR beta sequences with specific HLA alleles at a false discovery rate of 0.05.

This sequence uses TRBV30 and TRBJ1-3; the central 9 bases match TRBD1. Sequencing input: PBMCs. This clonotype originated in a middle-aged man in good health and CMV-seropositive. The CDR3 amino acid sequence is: CAWSPGQGIKSGNTIYF. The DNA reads TGTGCCTGGAGTCCGGGACAGGGTATCAAGTCTGGAAACACCATATATTTT. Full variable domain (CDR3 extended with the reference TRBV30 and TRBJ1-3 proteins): SQTIHQWPATLVQPVGSPLSLECTVEGTSNPNLYWYRQAAGRGLQLLFYSVGIGQISSEVPQNLSASRPQDRQFILSSKKLLLSDSGFYLCAWSPGQGIKSGNTIYFGEGSWLTVV.